The T cell receptor (beta chain) described here comes from a study of a mutant IDH1 vaccine in newly diagnosed glioma. Study-level information: Following radiotherapy alone, or alongside temozolomide cycles, vaccination was started after an interval of 4-6 weeks. Therapy received beforehand was radiotherapy, temozolomide, or both, with most patients given both.

The CDR3 length is 14 residues. Germline V gives CDR1 SGHTA, CDR2 FQGNSA. V lost 5 bases, J lost 3 bases, and 13 bases lay in between. For this clone: Its antigen is undetermined.

As for time point: week 5, during vaccination. Each dose delivered 300 ug of mutant IDH1 20-mer peptide subcutaneously with imiquimod. The repertoire was sequenced with immunoSEQ multiplex PCR; TCRdb's copy has only in-frame clones and lacks some. The profile shows 32,000 or so clones, about 85% of them singletons. The chain couples TRBV7-2 to TRBJ2-5; D tentatively reads TRBD1 or TRBD2 (5 bases each). The specimen was peripheral blood mononuclear cells (PBMCs), collected from a glioma patient whose treatment included an IDH1 peptide vaccine. The sequence came from a woman aged 40 to 50 with glioma. Some clones in this sample may be carry-over from other donors' samples. In DNA form, the CDR3 reads TGTGCCAGCAGCACGGGACGGTTGAAAGAGACCCAGTACTTC. Translating it yields CASSTGRLKETQYF.